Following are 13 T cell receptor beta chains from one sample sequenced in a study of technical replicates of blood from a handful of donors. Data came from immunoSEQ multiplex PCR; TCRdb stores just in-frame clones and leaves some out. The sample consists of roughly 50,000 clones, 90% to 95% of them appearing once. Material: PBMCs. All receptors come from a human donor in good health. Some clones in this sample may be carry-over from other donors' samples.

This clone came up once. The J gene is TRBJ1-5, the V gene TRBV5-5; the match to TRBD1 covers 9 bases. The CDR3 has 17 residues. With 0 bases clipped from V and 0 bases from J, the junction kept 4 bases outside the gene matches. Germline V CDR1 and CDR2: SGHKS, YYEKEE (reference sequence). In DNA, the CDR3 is TGTGCCAGCAGCTTGGGACAGGGGGGGTATAGCAATCAGCCCCAGCATTTT. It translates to CASSLGQGGYSNQPQHF.

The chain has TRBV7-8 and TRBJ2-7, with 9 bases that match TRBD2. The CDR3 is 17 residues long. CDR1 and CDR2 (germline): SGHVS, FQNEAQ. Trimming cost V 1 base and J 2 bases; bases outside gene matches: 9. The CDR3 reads CASSLGTSARGAYEQYF. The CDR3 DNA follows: TGTGCCAGCAGCTTAGGGACTAGCGCCCGAGGGGCCTACGAGCAGTACTTC.

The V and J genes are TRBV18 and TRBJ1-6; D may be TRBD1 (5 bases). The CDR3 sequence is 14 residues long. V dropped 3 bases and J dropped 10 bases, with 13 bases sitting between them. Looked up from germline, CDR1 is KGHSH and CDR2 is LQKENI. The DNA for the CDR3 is TGTGCCAGCTCACCCCAGGGCCCGGAATCACCCCTCCACTTT. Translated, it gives CASSPQGPESPLHF.

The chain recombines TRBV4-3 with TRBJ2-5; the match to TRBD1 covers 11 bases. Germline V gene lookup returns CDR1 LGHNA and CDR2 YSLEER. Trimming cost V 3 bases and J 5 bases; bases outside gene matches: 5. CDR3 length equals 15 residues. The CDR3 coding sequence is TGCGCCAGCAGCCAGGACAGGGGGCTGGGGGAGACCCAGTACTTC. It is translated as CASSQDRGLGETQYF.

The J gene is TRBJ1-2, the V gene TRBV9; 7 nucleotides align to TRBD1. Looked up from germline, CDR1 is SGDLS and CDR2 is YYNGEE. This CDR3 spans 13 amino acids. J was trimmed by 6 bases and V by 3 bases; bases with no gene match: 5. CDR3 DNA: TGTGCCAGCAGCGGACAGGGACTCCATGGCTACACCTTC. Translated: CASSGQGLHGYTF.

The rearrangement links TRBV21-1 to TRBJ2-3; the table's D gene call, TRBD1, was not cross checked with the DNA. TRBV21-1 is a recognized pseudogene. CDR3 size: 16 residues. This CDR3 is CASSTSGTGGSDTQYF. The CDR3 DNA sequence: TGTGCCAGCAGCACCTCCGGGACAGGGGGCTCAGATACGCAGTATTTT.

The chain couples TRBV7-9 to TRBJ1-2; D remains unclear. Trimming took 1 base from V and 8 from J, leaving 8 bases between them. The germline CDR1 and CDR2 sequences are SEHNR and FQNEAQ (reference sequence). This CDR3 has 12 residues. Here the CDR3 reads CASSLGSGGYTF. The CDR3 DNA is TGTGCCAGCAGCTTAGGAAGCGGGGGCTACACCTTC.

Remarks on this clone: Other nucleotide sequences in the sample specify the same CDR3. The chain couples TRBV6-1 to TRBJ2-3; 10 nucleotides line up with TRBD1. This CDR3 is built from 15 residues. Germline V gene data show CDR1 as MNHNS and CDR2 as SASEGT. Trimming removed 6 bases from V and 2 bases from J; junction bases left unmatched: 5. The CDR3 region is CASRGDRGNTDTQYF. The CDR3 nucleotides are TGTGCCAGCAGGGGGGACAGGGGAAACACAGATACGCAGTATTTT.

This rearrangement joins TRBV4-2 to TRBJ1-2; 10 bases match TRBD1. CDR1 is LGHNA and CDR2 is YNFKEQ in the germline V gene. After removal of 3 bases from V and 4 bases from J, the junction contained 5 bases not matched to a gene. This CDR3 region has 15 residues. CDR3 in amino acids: CASSHGTGASYGYTF. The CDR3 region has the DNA TGTGCCAGCAGCCACGGGACAGGGGCTAGCTATGGCTACACCTTC.

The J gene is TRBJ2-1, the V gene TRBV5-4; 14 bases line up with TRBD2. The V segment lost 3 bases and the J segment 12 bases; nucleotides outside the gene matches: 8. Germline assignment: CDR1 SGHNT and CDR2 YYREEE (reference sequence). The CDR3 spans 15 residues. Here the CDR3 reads CASSSGGLAGDLQFF. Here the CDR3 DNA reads TGTGCCAGCAGCTCCGGGGGACTAGCGGGAGATCTGCAGTTCTTC.

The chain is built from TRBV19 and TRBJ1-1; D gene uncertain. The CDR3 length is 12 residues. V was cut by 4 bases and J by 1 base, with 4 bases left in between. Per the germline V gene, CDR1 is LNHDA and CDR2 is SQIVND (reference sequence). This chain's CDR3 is CASSTRNTEAFF. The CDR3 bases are TGTGCCAGTAGTACCAGGAACACTGAAGCTTTCTTT.

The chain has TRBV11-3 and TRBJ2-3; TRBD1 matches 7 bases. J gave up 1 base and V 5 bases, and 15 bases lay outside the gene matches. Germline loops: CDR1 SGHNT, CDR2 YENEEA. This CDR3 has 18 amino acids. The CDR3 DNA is TGTGCCAGCAGCCCAGGTACAAGACAGGGAGTAGGCACAGATACGCAGTATTTT. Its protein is CASSPGTRQGVGTDTQYF.

The CDR3 nucleotides are TGCAGCGTTGTTCAAGCGGGAAGCTCCTACGAGCAGTACTTC. Translated: CSVVQAGSSYEQYF. The V gene is TRBV29-1, the J gene TRBJ2-7; 7 bases line up with TRBD2. This CDR3 is built from 14 residues. CDR1 and CDR2 from the germline V gene are SQVTM and ANQGSEA. V lost 4 bases and J lost 0; bases outside the gene matches: 6.